These 24 T cell receptor beta chains share one sample of origin, sequenced in a study of T cell responses to AZD1222 COVID-19 vaccine (dated by TCRdb to 2020 to 2023). According to the study, the label for this sample's time point signals: baseline before first vaccination. Libraries were built with the immunoSEQ multiplex PCR assay. TCRdb provides this immuneACCESS table in a form limited to in-frame rearrangements. Some clones are lacking; in checked studies, under half of them reflect an unresolved V gene, and why the rest are absent is not known. This sample has around 110,000 clones in its table, and 87% of those were observed once. The leading ten clones occupy around 4.4% of the sample. Sequences were derived from peripheral blood, sampled on day 0 of AZD1222 vaccination. Source of these receptors: an adult in good health.

This rearrangement joins TRBV5-5 to TRBJ2-7, with 7 bases matching TRBD1. V dropped 3 bases and J dropped 5; count of bases not matched to a gene: 11. This CDR3 comprises 15 residues. Germline V CDR1 and CDR2: SGHKS, YYEKEE (reference sequence). CDR3 sequence (DNA): TGTGCCAGCAGCTCCCCCGGGACAGCCTACGACGAGCAGTACTTC. It encodes CASSSPGTAYDEQYF.

This clone was found once. This rearrangement joins TRBV4-1 to TRBJ2-5, with 8 bases that match TRBD2. Germline V CDR1 and CDR2: MGHRA, YSYEKL. This CDR3 is built from 15 residues. The V and J ends lost 0 bases and 4 bases, in that order; junction bases with no gene match: 4. CDR3 bases: TGCGCCAGCAGCCAAGAAGGGGCGGGGGGAGAGACCCAGTACTTC. Its protein is CASSQEGAGGETQYF.

This rearrangement joins TRBV4-3 to TRBJ1-6, with 10 positions matching TRBD1. Losses at the gene ends were 1 base for V and 10 bases for J; bases not matched to a gene: 7. The CDR3 runs to 16 residues. Germline loops: CDR1 LGHNA, CDR2 YSLEER. CDR3 nucleotide sequence: TGCGCCAGCAGCCAAGCTGGGGACAGGGGCAGCTCACCCCTCCACTTT. Residues: CASSQAGDRGSSPLHF.

CDR3 region: CASSPHAGDTEAFF. Here the CDR3 DNA reads TGTGCCAGCAGCCCACATGCGGGGGACACTGAAGCTTTCTTT. The rearrangement joins TRBV11-2 to TRBJ1-1; weak D call: TRBD1 (5 bases). This CDR3 spans 14 amino acids. The V end lost 5 bases, the J end lost 3 bases, and 13 bases lay between the germline ends. The V gene's germline CDR1 is SGHAT and CDR2 FQNNGV.

The gene calls are TRBV12-3 or TRBV12-4 and TRBJ2-7, with unresolved D. The V and J ends lost 3 bases and 2 bases respectively, with 8 bases between them. CDR3 size: 13 residues. The CDR3: CASSFEIAYEQYF. DNA for the CDR3: TGTGCCAGCAGTTTTGAGATCGCCTACGAGCAGTACTTC.

CDR3 coding DNA: TGTGCCAGCTCACCAGATATCCCGCAAGAGACCCAGTACTTC. This sequence encodes CASSPDIPQETQYF. The J gene is TRBJ2-5, the V gene TRBV18; D is ambiguous. V gave up 2 bases and J gave up 2 bases, with 9 bases separating them. This CDR3 region has 14 residues. Germline V gene data show CDR1 as KGHSH and CDR2 as LQKENI. The variable domain in full, with the rest retrieved from reference TRBV18 and TRBJ2-5, is NAGVMQNPRHLVRRRGQEARLRCSPMKGHSHVYWYRQLPEEGLKFMVYLQKENIIDESGMPKERFSAEFPKEGPSILRIQQVVRGDSAAYFCASSPDIPQETQYFGPGTRLLVL.

The chain links TRBV7-9 to TRBJ2-7; D uncertain. This CDR3 region has 16 residues. Trimming stripped 5 bases from V and 4 bases from J, with 21 bases between. Germline CDR1 SEHNR, CDR2 FQNEAQ (reference sequence). In DNA form, the CDR3 reads TGTGCCAGCAGCCCTACATCGGTCATCGGTTCGTACGAGCAGTACTTC. Translating gives CASSPTSVIGSYEQYF.

The gene calls are TRBV29-1 and TRBJ2-1; the D gene is possibly TRBD1 (5 bases). The CDR3 extends over 12 amino acids. Trimming shortened V by 6 bases and J by 7 bases, and 13 bases separated the two germline ends. The V gene's germline CDR1 is SQVTM and CDR2 ANQGSEA. The CDR3 DNA sequence: TGCAGCGTCGTGGGGCCCTCAAATGAGCAGTTCTTC. Protein product: CSVVGPSNEQFF.

This chain links TRBV7-8 with TRBJ1-2; no definite D call. The V end was cut by 5 bases, the J end by 3 bases, with 4 bases between. The germline CDR1 and CDR2 sequences are SGHVS and FQNEAQ. The CDR3 length is 11 residues. In nucleotides, the CDR3 is TGTGCCAGCAGCCTATACTATGGCTACACCTTC. This translates into CASSLYYGYTF.

The chain combines TRBV2 with TRBJ1-2, with TRBD1 matching over 9 bases. V lost 6 bases, J lost 0 bases, and 5 bases stayed unmatched. CDR3 size: 15 residues. Germline CDR1 and CDR2: SNHLY and FYNNEI. CDR3 amino acids: CASRGQGATNYGYTF. The DNA for the CDR3 is TGTGCCAGCAGGGGACAGGGTGCGACTAACTATGGCTACACCTTC.

The chain carries TRBV7-3 and TRBJ2-1; 8 bases line up with TRBD2. V was clipped by 5 bases and J by 3 bases; unmatched bases: 6. Germline CDR1 SGHTA, CDR2 FQGTGA. This CDR3 spans 15 amino acids. For the CDR3, the DNA is TGTGCCAGCAGCCTAGCTAGCGGGCTCTACAATGAGCAGTTCTTC. This sequence encodes CASSLASGLYNEQFF. Combining the CDR3 with reference TRBV7-3 and TRBJ2-1 gives the whole variable domain GAGVSQTPSNKVTEKGKYVELRCDPISGHTALYWYRQSLGQGPEFLIYFQGTGAADDSGLPNDRFFAVRPEGSVSTLKIQRTERGDSAVYLCASSLASGLYNEQFFGPGTRLTVL.

In DNA, the CDR3 is TGCAGCGTGAACGACCAGACCTACGAGCAGTACTTC. It yields the protein CSVNDQTYEQYF. The V call is TRBV29-1, the J call TRBJ2-7; no clear D gene. The CDR3 spans 12 residues. Germline values: CDR1 SQVTM, CDR2 ANQGSEA. V dropped 6 bases and J dropped 2 bases, with 11 bases sitting between them.

This sequence joins TRBV3-1 (or the pseudogene TRBV3-2) and TRBJ1-2, with D tentatively TRBD1 (5 bases). From germline, CDR1 is LGHDT and CDR2 YNNKEL (reference sequence). This CDR3 comprises 15 residues. The V and J ends lost 0 bases and 0 bases respectively, with 8 bases between them. The CDR3 DNA is TGTGCCAGCAGCCAAGAATGGGGGTCTAACTATGGCTACACCTTC. Translation gives CASSQEWGSNYGYTF.

V gene TRBV11-2 combines with J gene TRBJ2-1, with TRBD1 identical over 10 bases. The CDR3 loop spans 14 amino acids. Germline lookup yields CDR1 SGHAT and CDR2 FQNNGV. V dropped 3 bases and J dropped 8; count of bases not matched to a gene: 4. DNA of the CDR3: TGTGCCAGCAGCTTCGGACAGGGGGGTGATGAGCAGTTCTTC. Translating gives CASSFGQGGDEQFF. Using reference TRBV11-2 and TRBJ2-1 for the parts outside the CDR3, the full variable domain is EAGVAQSPRYKIIEKRQSVAFWCNPISGHATLYWYQQILGQGPKLLIQFQNNGVVDDSQLPKDRFSAERLKGVDSTLKIQPAKLEDSAVYLCASSFGQGGDEQFFGPGTRLTVL.

This chain joins TRBV18 and TRBJ1-1; maybe TRBD1 (5 bases). CDR1 is KGHSH, CDR2 LQKENI, per germline. The ends were cut back, 5 bases at V and 1 base at J, with 8 bases in the middle. The length of the CDR3 is 13 residues. The CDR3 here is CASSETGNTEAFF. In DNA form, the CDR3 reads TGTGCCAGCTCAGAAACAGGGAACACTGAAGCTTTCTTT.

The chain uses TRBV2 and TRBJ2-5, with 9 positions matching TRBD2. The germline V gene has CDR1 SNHLY and CDR2 FYNNEI. This CDR3 region has 13 residues. With 10 bases clipped from V and 5 bases from J, the junction kept 8 bases outside the gene matches. The CDR3 reads CAKAGGPGETQYF. For the CDR3, the DNA is TGTGCCAAAGCGGGGGGCCCGGGGGAGACCCAGTACTTC.

This clone was found many times. V is TRBV7-2 and J is TRBJ2-1, with 9 bases fitting TRBD1. The CDR3 loop spans 19 amino acids. J gave up 7 bases and V 5 bases, and 21 bases lay outside the gene matches. Germline loops: CDR1 SGHTA, CDR2 FQGNSA. CDR3 coding DNA: TGTGCCAGCAGCATGTCCCGGGACAGGGTACGGGCCGGGAGGAATGAGCAGTTCTTC. Translating it yields CASSMSRDRVRAGRNEQFF.

The gene calls are TRBV20-1 and TRBJ1-5, with 9 bases lining up with TRBD1. The V and J ends lost 3 bases and 4 bases, in that order; junction bases with no gene match: 7. The CDR3 totals 15 residues. Germline V gives CDR1 DFQATT, CDR2 SNEGSKA (reference sequence). CDR3: CSASEGTGRNQPQHF. In nucleotides, the CDR3 is TGCAGTGCTAGTGAGGGGACAGGGAGGAATCAGCCCCAGCATTTT.

The chain joins TRBV20-1 to TRBJ1-6; a possible D gene is TRBD1 (6 bases). V was pared by 4 bases and J by 10 bases, with 17 bases between. Germline values: CDR1 DFQATT, CDR2 SNEGSKA (reference sequence). The CDR3 extends over 14 amino acids. The CDR3 reads CSAIEVGGGSPLHF. The CDR3 DNA reads as TGCAGTGCTATTGAGGTGGGGGGGGGCTCACCCCTCCACTTT.

This sequence joins TRBV7-2 and TRBJ2-1; TRBD2 agrees at 7 bases. CDR3 size: 17 residues. The ends lost 1 base at V and 0 bases at J; junction bases unmatched: 6. From germline, CDR1 is SGHTA and CDR2 FQGNSA. CDR3 region: CASSLEASGSSYNEQFF. The CDR3 DNA follows: TGTGCCAGCAGCTTAGAGGCTAGCGGTAGCTCCTACAATGAGCAGTTCTTC.

The chain couples TRBV3-1 (or the pseudogene TRBV3-2) to TRBJ2-1; weak D call: TRBD1 (6 bases). Trimming cost V 2 bases and J 6 bases, with 14 bases left between them. Germline V gene data show CDR1 as LGHDT and CDR2 as YNNKEL (reference sequence). This CDR3 contains 15 residues. The CDR3 loop is CASSQPPQGGNEQFF. DNA of the CDR3: TGTGCCAGCAGCCAACCTCCACAGGGTGGCAATGAGCAGTTCTTC.

V and J are TRBV27 and TRBJ2-1; tentatively, D is TRBD2 (6 bases). Between the trimmed V and J ends, which lost 2 bases and 5 bases, there was a span of 13 bases. This CDR3 comprises 15 residues. Per germline, CDR1 MNHEY and CDR2 SMNVEV (reference sequence). The CDR3 reads CASSLKSGRNNEQFF. CDR3 in DNA: TGTGCCAGCAGTTTAAAGAGCGGGCGTAACAATGAGCAGTTCTTC.

The V call is TRBV28, the J call TRBJ2-5; the D gene is possibly TRBD1 (5 bases). Germline CDR1 is MDHEN and CDR2 is SYDVKM. The CDR3 loop spans 19 amino acids. Trimming shortened V by 5 bases and J by 4 bases, and 29 bases separated the two germline ends. The CDR3 loop reads CASSPASSQGVSYGETQYF. In DNA form, the CDR3 reads TGTGCCAGCAGTCCCGCGTCGAGTCAGGGTGTAAGTTATGGAGAGACCCAGTACTTC.

The V and J genes are TRBV6-1 and TRBJ2-1; 7 nucleotides line up with TRBD1. The CDR3 has 15 amino acids. V shed 5 bases, J shed 2 bases, and the junction held 6 bases outside the gene matches. The germline V gene encodes CDR1 MNHNS and CDR2 SASEGT. CDR3 residues: CASSPRQGTYNEQFF. The DNA of the CDR3 is TGTGCCAGCAGTCCTAGACAGGGTACCTACAATGAGCAGTTCTTC.